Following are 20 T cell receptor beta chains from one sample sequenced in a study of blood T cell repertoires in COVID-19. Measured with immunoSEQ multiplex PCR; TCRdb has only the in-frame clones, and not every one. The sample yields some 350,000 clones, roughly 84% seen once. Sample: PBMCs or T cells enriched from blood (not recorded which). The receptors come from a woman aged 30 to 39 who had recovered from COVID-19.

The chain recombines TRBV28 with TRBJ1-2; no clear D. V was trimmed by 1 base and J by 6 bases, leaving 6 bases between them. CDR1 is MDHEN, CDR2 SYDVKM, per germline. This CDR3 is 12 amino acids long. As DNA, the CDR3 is TGTGCCAGCAGTTTATTGGGAGATGGCTACACCTTC. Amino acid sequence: CASSLLGDGYTF.

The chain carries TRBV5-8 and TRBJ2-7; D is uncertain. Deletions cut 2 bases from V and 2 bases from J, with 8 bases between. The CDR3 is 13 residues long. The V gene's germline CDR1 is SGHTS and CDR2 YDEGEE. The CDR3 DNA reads TGTGCCAGCAGCTTACCGGCGGCCTACGAGCAGTACTTC. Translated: CASSLPAAYEQYF.

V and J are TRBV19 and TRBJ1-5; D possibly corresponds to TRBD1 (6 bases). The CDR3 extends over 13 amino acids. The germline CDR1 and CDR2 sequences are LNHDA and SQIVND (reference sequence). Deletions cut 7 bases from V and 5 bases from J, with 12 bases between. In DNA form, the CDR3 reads TGTGCCAGTAAACAGGGTGGTGATCAGCCCCAGCATTTT. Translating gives CASKQGGDQPQHF.

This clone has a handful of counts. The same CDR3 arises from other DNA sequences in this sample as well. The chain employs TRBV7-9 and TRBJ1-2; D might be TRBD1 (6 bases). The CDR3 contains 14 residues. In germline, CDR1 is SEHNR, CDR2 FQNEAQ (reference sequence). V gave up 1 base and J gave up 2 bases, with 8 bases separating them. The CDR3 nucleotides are TGTGCCAGCAGCTTAGGGCAGGGGAACTATGGCTACACCTTC. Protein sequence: CASSLGQGNYGYTF.

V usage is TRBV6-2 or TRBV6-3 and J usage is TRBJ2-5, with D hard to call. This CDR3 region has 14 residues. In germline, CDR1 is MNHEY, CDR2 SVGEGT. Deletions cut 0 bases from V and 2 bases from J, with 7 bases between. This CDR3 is CASSYSGAQETQYF. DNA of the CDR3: TGTGCCAGCAGTTACTCCGGAGCTCAAGAGACCCAGTACTTC.

CDR3 protein: CASGETGWSTEAFF. The DNA for the CDR3 is TGTGCCAGCGGAGAGACAGGGTGGAGCACTGAAGCTTTCTTT. The rearrangement links TRBV2 to TRBJ1-1; 7 nucleotides line up with TRBD1. The CDR3 has 14 amino acids. Germline V gene data show CDR1 as SNHLY and CDR2 as FYNNEI. V shed 8 bases, J shed 4 bases, and the junction held 10 bases outside the gene matches.

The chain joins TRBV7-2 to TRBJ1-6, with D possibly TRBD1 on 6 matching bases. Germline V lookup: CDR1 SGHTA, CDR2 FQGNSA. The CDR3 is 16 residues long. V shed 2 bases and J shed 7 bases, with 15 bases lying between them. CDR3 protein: CASSLRRGGLNSPLHF. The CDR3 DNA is TGTGCCAGCAGCTTAAGGAGGGGGGGCCTAAATTCACCCCTCCACTTT.

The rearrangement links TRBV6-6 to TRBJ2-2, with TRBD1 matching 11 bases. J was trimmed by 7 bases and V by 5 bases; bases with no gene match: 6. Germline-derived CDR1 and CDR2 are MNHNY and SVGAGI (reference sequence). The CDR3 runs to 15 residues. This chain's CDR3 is CASSRTGGLGGELFF. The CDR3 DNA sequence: TGTGCCAGCAGTCGGACAGGGGGCTTGGGCGGGGAGCTGTTTTTT.

As DNA, the CDR3 is TGTGCCAGCAGCCGGACGCTAGCTTCCTACGAGCAGTACTTC. Amino acid sequence: CASSRTLASYEQYF. The gene calls are TRBV6-5 and TRBJ2-7, with a tentative D call TRBD2 (5 bases). Germline CDR1 and CDR2: MNHEY and SVGAGI. CDR3 length: 14 residues. The V end lost 6 bases, the J end lost 1 base, and 13 bases lay between the germline ends.

CDR3 loop: CASSLGEGPPRDGYTF. The CDR3 bases are TGCGCCAGCAGCTTGGGGGAGGGACCCCCTCGGGATGGCTACACCTTC. This rearrangement joins TRBV5-1 to TRBJ1-2; TRBD1 is a possible D gene (5 bases). Looked up from germline, CDR1 is SGHRS and CDR2 is YFSETQ. V dropped 0 bases and J dropped 6 bases, with 18 bases sitting between them. The CDR3 spans 16 residues.

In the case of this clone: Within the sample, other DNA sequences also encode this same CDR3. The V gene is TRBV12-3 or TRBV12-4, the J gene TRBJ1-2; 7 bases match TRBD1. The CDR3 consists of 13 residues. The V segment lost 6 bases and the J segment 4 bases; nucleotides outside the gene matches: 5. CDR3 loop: CASSPDRVYGYTF. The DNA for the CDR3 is TGTGCCAGCAGCCCCGACAGGGTCTATGGCTACACCTTC.

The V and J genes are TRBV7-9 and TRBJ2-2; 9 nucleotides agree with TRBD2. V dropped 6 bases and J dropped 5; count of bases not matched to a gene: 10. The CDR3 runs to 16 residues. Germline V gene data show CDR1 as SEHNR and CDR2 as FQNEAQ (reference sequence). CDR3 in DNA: TGTGCCAGCAGGCTTGGCGCTAGCGGGGTGACCGGGGAGCTGTTTTTT. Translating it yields CASRLGASGVTGELFF.

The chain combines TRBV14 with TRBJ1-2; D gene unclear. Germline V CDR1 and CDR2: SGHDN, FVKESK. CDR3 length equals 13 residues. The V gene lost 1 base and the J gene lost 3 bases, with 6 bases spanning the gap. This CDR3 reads CASSQGRYYGYTF. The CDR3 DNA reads TGTGCCAGCAGCCAAGGGAGATACTATGGCTACACCTTC.

The CDR3 region is CASSPSGARGTGELFF. The CDR3 DNA sequence: TGTGCCAGCAGCCCTAGCGGGGCGAGGGGGACCGGGGAGCTGTTTTTT. The V gene is TRBV7-9, the J gene TRBJ2-2; 9 bases line up with TRBD2. V lost 5 bases and J lost 5; bases outside the gene matches: 9. The germline V gene has CDR1 SEHNR and CDR2 FQNEAQ (reference sequence). CDR3 length: 16 residues.

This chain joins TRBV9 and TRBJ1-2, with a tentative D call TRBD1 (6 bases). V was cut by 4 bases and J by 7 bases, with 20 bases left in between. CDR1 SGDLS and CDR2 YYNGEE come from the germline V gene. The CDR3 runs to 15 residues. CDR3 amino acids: CASSTPSGARGGYTF. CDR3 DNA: TGTGCCAGCAGCACACCTTCCGGGGCCAGGGGTGGCTACACCTTC.

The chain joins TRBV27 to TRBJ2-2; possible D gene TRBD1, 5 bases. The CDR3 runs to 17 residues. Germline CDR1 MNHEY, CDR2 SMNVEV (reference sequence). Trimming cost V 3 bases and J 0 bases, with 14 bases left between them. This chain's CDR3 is CASSFLTRASNTGELFF. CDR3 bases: TGTGCCAGCAGTTTTCTAACCAGGGCCTCGAACACCGGGGAGCTGTTTTTT.

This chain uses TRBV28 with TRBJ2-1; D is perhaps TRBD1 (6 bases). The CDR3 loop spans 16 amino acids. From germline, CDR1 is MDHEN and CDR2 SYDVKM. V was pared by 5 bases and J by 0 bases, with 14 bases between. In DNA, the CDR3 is TGTGCCAGCAGTCCTTGGCGGACAGACTCCTACAATGAGCAGTTCTTC. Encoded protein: CASSPWRTDSYNEQFF.

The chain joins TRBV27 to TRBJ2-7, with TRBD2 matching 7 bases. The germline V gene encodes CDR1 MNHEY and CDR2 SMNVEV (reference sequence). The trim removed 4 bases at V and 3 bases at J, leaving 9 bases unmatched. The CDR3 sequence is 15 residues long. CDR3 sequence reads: CASSSRLAQGYEQYF. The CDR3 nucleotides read TGTGCCAGCAGTTCCAGACTAGCCCAAGGCTACGAGCAGTACTTC.

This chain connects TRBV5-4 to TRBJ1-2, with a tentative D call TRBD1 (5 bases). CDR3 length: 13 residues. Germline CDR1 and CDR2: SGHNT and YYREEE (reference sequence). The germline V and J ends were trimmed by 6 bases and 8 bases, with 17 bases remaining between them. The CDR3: CASTLLGGEGYTF. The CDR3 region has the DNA TGTGCCAGCACCTTACTTGGAGGGGAGGGCTACACCTTC.

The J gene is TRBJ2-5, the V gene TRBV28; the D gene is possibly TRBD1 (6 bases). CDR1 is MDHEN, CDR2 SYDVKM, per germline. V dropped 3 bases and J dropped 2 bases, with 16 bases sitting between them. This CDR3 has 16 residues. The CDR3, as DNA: TGTGCCAGCAGTTTCCGACAGGCGGGTGATCAAGAGACCCAGTACTTC. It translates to CASSFRQAGDQETQYF.